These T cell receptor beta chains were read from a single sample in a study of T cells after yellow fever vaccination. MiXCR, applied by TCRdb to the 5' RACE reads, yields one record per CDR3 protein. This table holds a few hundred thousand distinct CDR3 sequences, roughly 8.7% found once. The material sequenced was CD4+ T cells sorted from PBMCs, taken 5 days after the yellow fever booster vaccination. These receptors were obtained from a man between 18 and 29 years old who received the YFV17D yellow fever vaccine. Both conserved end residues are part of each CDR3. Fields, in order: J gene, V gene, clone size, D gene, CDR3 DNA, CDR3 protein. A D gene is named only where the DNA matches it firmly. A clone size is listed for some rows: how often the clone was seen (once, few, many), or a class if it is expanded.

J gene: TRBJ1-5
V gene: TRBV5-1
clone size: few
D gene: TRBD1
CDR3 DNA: TGCGCCAGCAGCCTCGGGACAGTTGGGCAGCCCCAGCATTTT
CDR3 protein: CASSLGTVGQPQHF

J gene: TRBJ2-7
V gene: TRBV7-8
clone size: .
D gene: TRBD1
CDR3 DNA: TGTGCCAGCATCCTAGACAGGGAATCCTACGAGCAGTACTTC
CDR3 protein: CASILDRESYEQYF

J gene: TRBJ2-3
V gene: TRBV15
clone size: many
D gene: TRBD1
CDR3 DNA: TGTGCCACCAGCGCCATGACAGGGGGCGGAAATACGCAGTATTTT
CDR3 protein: CATSAMTGGGNTQYF

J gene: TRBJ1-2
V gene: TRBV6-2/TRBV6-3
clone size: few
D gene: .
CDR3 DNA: TGTGCCAGCAGGAGGGACGGAAGCTATGGCTACACCTTC
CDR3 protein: CASRRDGSYGYTF

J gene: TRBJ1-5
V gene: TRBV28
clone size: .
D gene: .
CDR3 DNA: TGTGCCAGCAGTTTATCCCTACGGGAAAGCAATCAGCCCCAGCATTTT
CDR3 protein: CASSLSLRESNQPQHF

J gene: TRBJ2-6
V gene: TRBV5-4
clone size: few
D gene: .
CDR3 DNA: TGTGCCAGCAGCTTTTTGGTCTCTGGGGCCAACGTCCTGACTTTC
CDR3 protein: CASSFLVSGANVLTF

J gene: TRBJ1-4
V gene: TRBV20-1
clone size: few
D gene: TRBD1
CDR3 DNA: TGCAGTGCGACTACGGGACAGTATAATGAAAAACTGTTTTTT
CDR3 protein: CSATTGQYNEKLFF

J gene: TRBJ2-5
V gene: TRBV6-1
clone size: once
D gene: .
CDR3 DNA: TGTGCCAGCAGTGAATCAAGTACGAAGGGGTTTGAGACCCAGTACTTC
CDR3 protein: CASSESSTKGFETQYF

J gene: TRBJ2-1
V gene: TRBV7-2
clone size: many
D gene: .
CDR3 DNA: TGTGCCAGCAGCTTCCCGGGGACCAATGAGCAGTTCTTC
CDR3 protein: CASSFPGTNEQFF

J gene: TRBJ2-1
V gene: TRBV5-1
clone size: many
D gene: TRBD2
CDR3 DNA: TGCGCCAGCAGCCCGCCATTGCTAGCGGGGGGTTATGAGCAGTTCTTC
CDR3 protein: CASSPPLLAGGYEQFF

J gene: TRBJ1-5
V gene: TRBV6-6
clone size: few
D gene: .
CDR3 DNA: TGTGCCAGCACCTGGGCGGGTGGCAATCAGCCCCAGCATTTT
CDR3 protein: CASTWAGGNQPQHF

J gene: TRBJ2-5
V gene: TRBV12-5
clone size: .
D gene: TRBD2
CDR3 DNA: TGTGCTAGTGGTATCAGCGGGGCGAGGGTAGGGACCCAGTACTTC
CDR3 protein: CASGISGARVGTQYF

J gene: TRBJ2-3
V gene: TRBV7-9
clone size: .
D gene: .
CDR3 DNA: TGTGCCAGCAGCTTATCCAGTCTTCTGAGCACAGATACGCAGTATTTT
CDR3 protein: CASSLSSLLSTDTQYF

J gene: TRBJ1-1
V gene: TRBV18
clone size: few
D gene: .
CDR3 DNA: TGTGCCAGCTCAGATTATGGTACTGAAGCTTTCTTT
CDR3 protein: CASSDYGTEAFF

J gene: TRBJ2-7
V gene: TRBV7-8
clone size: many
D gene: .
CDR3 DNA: TGTGCCAGCAGCTTATCGACAGACTACGAGCAGTACTTC
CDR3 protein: CASSLSTDYEQYF

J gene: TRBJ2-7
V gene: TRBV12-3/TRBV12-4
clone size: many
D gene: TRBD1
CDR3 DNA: TGTGCCAGCAGGACCGGGACAGGGGGCTACGAGCAGTACTTC
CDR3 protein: CASRTGTGGYEQYF

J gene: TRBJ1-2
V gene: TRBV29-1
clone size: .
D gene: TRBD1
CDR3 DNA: TGCAGCGTTCGAATACAGGGGGCTCGAGGCTACACCTTC
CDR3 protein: CSVRIQGARGYTF

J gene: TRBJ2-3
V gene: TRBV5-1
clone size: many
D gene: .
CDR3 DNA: TGCGCCAGCAGCTTCGGACAGTTCGGCACAGATACGCAGTATTTT
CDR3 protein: CASSFGQFGTDTQYF

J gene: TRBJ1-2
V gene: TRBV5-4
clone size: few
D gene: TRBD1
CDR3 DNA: TGTGCCAGCAGGGGACAGGCGGATAACTATGGCTACACCTTC
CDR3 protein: CASRGQADNYGYTF

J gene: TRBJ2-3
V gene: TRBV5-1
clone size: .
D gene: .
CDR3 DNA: TGCGCCAGCAGCTTAACCCCCTCGGTCACAGATACGCAGTATTTT
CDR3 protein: CASSLTPSVTDTQYF

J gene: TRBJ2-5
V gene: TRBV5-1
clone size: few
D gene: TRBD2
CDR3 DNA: TGCGCCACCTGCAGGACTAGCGGCGGAGGAGAGACCCAGTACTTC
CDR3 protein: CATCRTSGGGETQYF

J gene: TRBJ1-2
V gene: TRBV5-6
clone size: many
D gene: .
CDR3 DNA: TGTGCCAGCAGCTTTTCTAACTATGGCTACACCTTC
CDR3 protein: CASSFSNYGYTF

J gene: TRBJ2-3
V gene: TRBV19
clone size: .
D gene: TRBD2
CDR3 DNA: TGTGCCAGTAGTACCGGGACTAGCGGGGTTACAGATACGCAGTATTTT
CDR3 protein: CASSTGTSGVTDTQYF

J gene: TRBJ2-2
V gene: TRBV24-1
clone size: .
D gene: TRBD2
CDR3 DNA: TGTGCCACCAGTGCCAGCGGGGGGCACACCGGGGAGCTGTTTTTT
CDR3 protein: CATSASGGHTGELFF

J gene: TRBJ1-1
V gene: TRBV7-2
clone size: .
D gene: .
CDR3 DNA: TGTGCCAGCAGCCCCAACTTTGGGGGGGGTGAGGCTTTCTTT
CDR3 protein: CASSPNFGGGEAFF

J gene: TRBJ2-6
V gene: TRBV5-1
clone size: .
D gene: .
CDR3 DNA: TGCGCCAGCAGCTTGGGGAGTCCAGGGTATGGGGCCAACGTCCTGACTTTC
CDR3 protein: CASSLGSPGYGANVLTF

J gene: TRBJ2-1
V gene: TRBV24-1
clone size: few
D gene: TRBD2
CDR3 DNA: TGTGCCACCAGTGATCCGACTAGCGGGCCCGGGGATGAGCAGTTCTTC
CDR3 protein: CATSDPTSGPGDEQFF

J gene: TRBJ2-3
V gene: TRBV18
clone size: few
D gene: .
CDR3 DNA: TGTGCCAGCTCACCACCTCGGACAGATACGCAGTATTTT
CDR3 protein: CASSPPRTDTQYF

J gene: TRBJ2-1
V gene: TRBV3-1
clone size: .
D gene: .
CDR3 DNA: TGTGCCAGCAGCCCAGGAGGGCTAGCCACCAATGAGCAGTTCTTC
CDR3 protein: CASSPGGLATNEQFF

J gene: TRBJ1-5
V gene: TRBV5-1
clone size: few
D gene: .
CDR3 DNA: TGCGCCAGCAGCTCAGGGGATGGCAATCAGCCCCAGCATTTT
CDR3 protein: CASSSGDGNQPQHF

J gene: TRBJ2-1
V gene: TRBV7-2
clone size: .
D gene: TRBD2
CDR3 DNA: TGTGCCAGCAGCTTAGTCGGAGCGGGGGGCGGCAATGAGCAGTTCTTC
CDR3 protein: CASSLVGAGGGNEQFF

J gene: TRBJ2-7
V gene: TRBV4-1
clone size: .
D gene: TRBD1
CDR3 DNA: TGCGCCAGCAGCCAAGCAACCGGGACAGCTGGCTACGAGCAGTACTTC
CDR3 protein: CASSQATGTAGYEQYF

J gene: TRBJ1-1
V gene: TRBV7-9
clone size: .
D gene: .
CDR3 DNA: TGTGCCAGCAGCCCCCTTGTGGGGGGCACTGAAGCTTTCTTT
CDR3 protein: CASSPLVGGTEAFF

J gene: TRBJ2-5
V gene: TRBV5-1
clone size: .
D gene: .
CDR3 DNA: TGCGCCAGCAGTGGGGCCCCTCGGGAGACCCAGTACTTC
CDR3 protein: CASSGAPRETQYF

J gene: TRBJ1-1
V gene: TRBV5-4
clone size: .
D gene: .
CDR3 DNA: TGTGCCAGCAGCTTGTTAGCCGGGGGCACTGAAGCTTTCTTT
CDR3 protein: CASSLLAGGTEAFF

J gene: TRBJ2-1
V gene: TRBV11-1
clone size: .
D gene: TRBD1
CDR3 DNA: TGTGCCAGCAGCTTAGATACCAGGGGGATCGGGGATGAGCAGTTCTTC
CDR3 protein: CASSLDTRGIGDEQFF

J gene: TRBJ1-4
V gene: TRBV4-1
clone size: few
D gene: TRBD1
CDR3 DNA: TGCGCCAGCAGCCACCCGGACAGGGTTAATGAAAAACTGTTTTTT
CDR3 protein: CASSHPDRVNEKLFF

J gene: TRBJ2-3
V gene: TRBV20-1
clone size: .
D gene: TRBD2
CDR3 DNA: TGCAGTGCTAGAGAGTTCCGGGGGGGCACAGATACGCAGTATTTT
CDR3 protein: CSAREFRGGTDTQYF

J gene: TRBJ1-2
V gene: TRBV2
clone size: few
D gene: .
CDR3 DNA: TGTGCCAGCACGTCAGGGGCCGCCTCTAACTATGGCTACACCTTC
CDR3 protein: CASTSGAASNYGYTF

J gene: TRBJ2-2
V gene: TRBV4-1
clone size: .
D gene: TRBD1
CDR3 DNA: TGCGCCAGCAGCCAAGGACAGGGAATTGCCGGGGAGCTGTTTTTT
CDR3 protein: CASSQGQGIAGELFF

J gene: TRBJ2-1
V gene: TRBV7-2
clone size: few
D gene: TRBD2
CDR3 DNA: TGTGCCAGCAGCTCATTTGGGACTAGCGGGGGGGACTCCTACAATGAGCAGTTCTTC
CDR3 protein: CASSSFGTSGGDSYNEQFF

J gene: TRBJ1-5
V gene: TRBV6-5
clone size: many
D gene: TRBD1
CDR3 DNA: TGTGCCAGCAGTAATCCGCCGGGACAGGGGAGTAGTAGTCAGCCCCAGCATTTT
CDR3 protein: CASSNPPGQGSSSQPQHF

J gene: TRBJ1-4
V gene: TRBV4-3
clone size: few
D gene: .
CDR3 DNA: TGCGCCAGCAGCCAAGCCGAGGGGCCTTGGGAAAAACTGTTTTTT
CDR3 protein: CASSQAEGPWEKLFF

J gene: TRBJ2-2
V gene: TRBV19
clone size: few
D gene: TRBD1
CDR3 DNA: TGTGCCAGTAGACACCTCGGACAGGGGGTTTTCGGGGAGCTGTTTTTT
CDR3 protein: CASRHLGQGVFGELFF

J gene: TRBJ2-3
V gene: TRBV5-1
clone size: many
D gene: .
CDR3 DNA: TGCGCCAGCAGCTTGGCACTCAGGGCAGATACGCAGTATTTT
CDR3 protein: CASSLALRADTQYF

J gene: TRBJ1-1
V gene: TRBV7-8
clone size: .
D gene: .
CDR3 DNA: TGTGCCAGCAGCTTAGAAACAACTATGAACACTGAAGCTTTCTTT
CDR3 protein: CASSLETTMNTEAFF